The 12 T cell receptor beta chains given below trace back to one sample, sequenced in a study of glioma-infiltrating T cells after dendritic cell vaccination. Repertoires were generated with immunoSEQ multiplex PCR, while TCRdb's copy carries only in-frame clones and drops some. The table includes tens of thousands of clones, about four fifths detected once. The sequenced sample was blood, obtained before dendritic cell vaccination. The receptors derive from a human donor with glioblastoma.

The chain joins TRBV5-6 to TRBJ1-5, with 7 positions matching TRBD1. Germline trimming cut 3 bases from V and 0 bases from J; bases unmatched to any gene: 6. The CDR3 length is 16 residues. Germline CDR1 is SGHDT and CDR2 is YYEEEE. CDR3 DNA sequence: TGTGCCAGCAGCTGGGGGACAGCGAATAGCAATCAGCCCCAGCATTTT. Protein: CASSWGTANSNQPQHF.

The chain joins TRBV6-1 to TRBJ1-2; TRBD1 matches 9 bases. The germline V gene encodes CDR1 MNHNS and CDR2 SASEGT. CDR3 length: 14 residues. V shed 6 bases, J shed 2 bases, and the junction held 4 bases outside the gene matches. DNA of the CDR3: TGTGCCAGCAGACCGACAGGGGGGAACTATGGCTACACCTTC. It encodes CASRPTGGNYGYTF.

The chain joins TRBV2 to TRBJ2-7, with a weak D call TRBD2 (5 bases). V lost 6 bases to trimming and J lost 6 bases, with 15 bases between them. This CDR3 contains 13 residues. The germline gives CDR1 SNHLY, CDR2 FYNNEI. The CDR3: CASSQEGSLEQYV. For the CDR3, the DNA is TGTGCCAGCAGCCAAGAGGGCAGTCTCGAGCAGTACGTC.

This chain uses TRBV4-1 with TRBJ2-3; D not certain. Germline assignment: CDR1 MGHRA and CDR2 YSYEKL. The V gene lost 1 base and the J gene lost 3 bases, with 5 bases spanning the gap. CDR3 size: 13 residues. The CDR3: CASSQAGTDTQYF. The CDR3, as DNA: TGCGCCAGCAGCCAAGCCGGGACAGATACGCAGTATTTT.

This rearrangement joins TRBV6-1 to TRBJ2-7; TRBD1 agrees at 7 bases. The germline V gene has CDR1 MNHNS and CDR2 SASEGT. This CDR3 is built from 14 residues. Unmatched junction bases numbered 6, after V lost 4 bases and J lost 3 bases. CDR3: CASSAVRDSYEQYF. The CDR3 DNA reads as TGTGCCAGCAGTGCGGTCCGGGACAGCTACGAGCAGTACTTC.

This chain joins TRBV5-1 and TRBJ1-2, with D perhaps TRBD1 (6 bases). Trimming removed 5 bases from V and 1 base from J, with 15 bases in between. Germline CDR1 SGHRS, CDR2 YFSETQ. The CDR3 spans 15 residues. Here the CDR3 DNA reads TGCGCCAGCAGAACAGGACAGTTCATTAACTATGGCTACACCTTC. This sequence encodes CASRTGQFINYGYTF.

The chain has TRBV16 and TRBJ2-5; the D gene is possibly TRBD1 (6 bases). This CDR3 has 14 amino acids. V lost 0 bases to trimming and J lost 8 bases, with 13 bases between them. Per the germline V gene, CDR1 is KGHSY and CDR2 is FQNENV. CDR3 in amino acids: CASSQSTGKRTQYF. CDR3 nucleotides: TGTGCCAGCAGCCAATCGACAGGCAAGAGAACCCAGTACTTC.

The rearrangement links TRBV6-5 to TRBJ1-5; a weak D match, TRBD1 (6 bases). Germline CDR1 and CDR2: MNHEY and SVGAGI. The CDR3 has 13 amino acids. Trimming took 5 bases from V and 7 from J, leaving 12 bases between them. The CDR3 nucleotides are TGTGCCAGCAGTGAAAACAGGGTCCAGCCCCAGCATTTT. This codes for CASSENRVQPQHF.

The chain links TRBV9 to TRBJ2-1, with TRBD2 identical over 13 bases. The germline gives CDR1 SGDLS, CDR2 YYNGEE. The CDR3 runs 17 residues. With 2 bases clipped from V and 4 bases from J, the junction kept 6 bases outside the gene matches. CDR3 nucleotides: TGTGCCAGCAGCGTTGGACTAGCGGGGGACCCATACAATGAGCAGTTCTTC. Translated: CASSVGLAGDPYNEQFF.

In its sample, this clone was seen a few times. The chain combines TRBV2 with TRBJ2-3; 7 nucleotides align to TRBD2. CDR3 size: 17 residues. Germline V gene data show CDR1 as SNHLY and CDR2 as FYNNEI. V lost 8 bases and J lost 0; bases outside the gene matches: 14. The chain's CDR3 is CASRFPTAGPSTDTQYF. CDR3 coding DNA: TGTGCCAGCCGATTTCCCACAGCGGGACCTAGCACAGATACGCAGTATTTT.

This clone was counted between two and nine times. The V call is TRBV19, the J call TRBJ1-2; D remains unclear. The CDR3 totals 14 residues. Trimming took off 6 bases at V and 0 bases at J, with 11 bases between the two ends. Germline V gene sequence: CDR1 LNHDA, CDR2 SQIVND (reference sequence). This chain's CDR3 is CASSLRDPNYGYTF. In DNA form, the CDR3 reads TGTGCCAGTAGCCTACGGGATCCTAACTATGGCTACACCTTC.

The J gene is TRBJ2-2, the V gene TRBV7-9; TRBD1 is a possible D gene (6 bases). From germline, CDR1 is SEHNR and CDR2 FQNEAQ (reference sequence). The ends were cut back, 5 bases at V and 6 bases at J, with 10 bases in the middle. This CDR3 contains 13 residues. The CDR3 nucleotides are TGTGCCAGCAGCGCAACAGGGTCCGGGGAGCTGTTTTTT. It specifies CASSATGSGELFF.